This T cell receptor beta chain emerged from a study of blood T cell repertoires in COVID-19. Study-wide context: Acute-phase and convalescent COVID-19 samples originated in the United States, Italy and Spain. T cells, B-cell-depleted T cells, or PBMCs supplied cDNA or gDNA.

The authors' processing: Researchers report that nucleated cell counts were estimated from reference gene primer amplification. Method: immunoSEQ multiplex PCR; TCRdb's copy keeps in-frame clones and lacks some. That table supplies the V and J calls and clone size; D and trimming were determined from the DNA. The sample yields approximately 220,000 clones, 80% to 85% seen once. Sequencing was carried out using peripheral blood. The TCR was taken from a woman in her sixties with acute or convalescent COVID-19.

DNA of the CDR3: TGTGCCAGCAGCTTAGCAGGGGACAGAGTCTATGGCTACACCTTC. Translated: CASSLAGDRVYGYTF. The chain carries TRBV7-2 and TRBJ1-2; 7 nucleotides agree with TRBD1. There are 15 residues in the CDR3. V trimming: 0 bases; J trimming: 4 bases; junction bases outside the gene matches: 5. Germline CDR1 SGHTA, CDR2 FQGNSA.